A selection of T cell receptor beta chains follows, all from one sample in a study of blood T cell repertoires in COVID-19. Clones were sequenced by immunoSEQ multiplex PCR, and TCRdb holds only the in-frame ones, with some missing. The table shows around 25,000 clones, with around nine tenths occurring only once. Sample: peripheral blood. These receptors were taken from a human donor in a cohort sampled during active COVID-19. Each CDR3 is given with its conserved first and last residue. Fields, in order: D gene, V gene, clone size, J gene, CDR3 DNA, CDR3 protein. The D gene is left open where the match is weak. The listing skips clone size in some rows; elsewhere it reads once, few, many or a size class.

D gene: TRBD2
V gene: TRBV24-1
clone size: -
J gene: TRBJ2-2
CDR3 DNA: TGTGCCACCAGTGATCAGCTAGCGGGACCTACCGGGGAGCTGTTTTTT
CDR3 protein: CATSDQLAGPTGELFF

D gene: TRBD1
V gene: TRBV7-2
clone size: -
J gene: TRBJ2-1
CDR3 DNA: TGTGCCAGCAGCTCAAGGACAGGGGAGAGCTCCTACAATGAGCAGTTCTTC
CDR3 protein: CASSSRTGESSYNEQFF

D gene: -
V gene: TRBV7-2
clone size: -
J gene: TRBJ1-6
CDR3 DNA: TGTGCCAGCACCAAGACAGCCATCTTACATAATTCACCCCTCCACTTT
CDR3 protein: CASTKTAILHNSPLHF

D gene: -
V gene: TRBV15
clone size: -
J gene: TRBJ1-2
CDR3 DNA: TGTGCCACCAGCAGAGATGAGGCAGGGGACTACACCTTC
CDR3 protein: CATSRDEAGDYTF

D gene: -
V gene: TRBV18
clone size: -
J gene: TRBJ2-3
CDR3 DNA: TGTGCCAGCTCACCAACAGGGATTTGGGGCACAGATACGCAGTATTTT
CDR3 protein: CASSPTGIWGTDTQYF

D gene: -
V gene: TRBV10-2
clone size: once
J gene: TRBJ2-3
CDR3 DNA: TGCGCCAGCAGTGAGTCCCCAACTAGCACAGATACGCAGTATTTT
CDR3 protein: CASSESPTSTDTQYF

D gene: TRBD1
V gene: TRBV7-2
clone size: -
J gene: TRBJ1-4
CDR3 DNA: TGTGCCAGCAGCTTGACAGGGTCTGAAAAACTGTTTTTT
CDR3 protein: CASSLTGSEKLFF

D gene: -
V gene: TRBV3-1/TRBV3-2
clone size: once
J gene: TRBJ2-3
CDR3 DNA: TGTGCCAGCAGCCAAGTCGTCGATACGCAGTATTTT
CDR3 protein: CASSQVVDTQYF

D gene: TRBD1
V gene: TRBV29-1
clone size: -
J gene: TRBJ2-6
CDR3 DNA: TGCAGCGTTGTAATCCCCCCTGGTGCAGGGGGAGGGGCCAACGTCCTGACTTTC
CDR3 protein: CSVVIPPGAGGGANVLTF

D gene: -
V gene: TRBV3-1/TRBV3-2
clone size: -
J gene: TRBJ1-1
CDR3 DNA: TGTGCCAGCAGCCAAAATACTGCCTCAAGGAACACTGAAGCTTTCTTT
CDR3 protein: CASSQNTASRNTEAFF

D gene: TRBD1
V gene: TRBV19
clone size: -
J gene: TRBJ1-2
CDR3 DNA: TGTGCCAGTAAACAGGGGCACTATGGCTACACCTTC
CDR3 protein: CASKQGHYGYTF

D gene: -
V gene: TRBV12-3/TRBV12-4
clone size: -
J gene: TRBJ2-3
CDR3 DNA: TGTGCCAGCAGTTTGGTGGCTTCTGATACGCAGTATTTT
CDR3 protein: CASSLVASDTQYF

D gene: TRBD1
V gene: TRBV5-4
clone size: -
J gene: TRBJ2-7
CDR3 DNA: TGTGCCAGCAGCCTGGGACAGGGAATGATAGGCGAGCAGTACTTC
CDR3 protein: CASSLGQGMIGEQYF

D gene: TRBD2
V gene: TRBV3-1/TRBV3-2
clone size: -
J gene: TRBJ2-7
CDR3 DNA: TGTGCCAGCAGCCGAACACTAGCGGGAGATTACGAGCAGTACTTC
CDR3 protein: CASSRTLAGDYEQYF

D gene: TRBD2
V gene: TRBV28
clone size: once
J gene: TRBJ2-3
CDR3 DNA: TGTGCCAGCAGCCCTCTAGCGGGACGACTCACAGATACGCAGTATTTT
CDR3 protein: CASSPLAGRLTDTQYF

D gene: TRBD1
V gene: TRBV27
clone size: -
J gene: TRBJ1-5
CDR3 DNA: TGTGCCAGCAGGGGGACAGCTCCTGTAGTCGGCAATCAGCCCCAGCATTTT
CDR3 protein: CASRGTAPVVGNQPQHF

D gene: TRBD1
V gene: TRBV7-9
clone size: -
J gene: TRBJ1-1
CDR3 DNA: TGTGCCAGCAGCGACCGGACAGGGGGAAGGACTGAAGCTTTCTTT
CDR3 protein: CASSDRTGGRTEAFF

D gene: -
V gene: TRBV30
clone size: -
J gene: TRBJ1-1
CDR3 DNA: TGTGCCTGGAGAAAGCGGGCGACCACTGAAGCTTTCTTT
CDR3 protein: CAWRKRATTEAFF

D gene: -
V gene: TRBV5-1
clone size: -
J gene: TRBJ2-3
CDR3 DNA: TGCGCCAGCAGCTTGGAAAGTACTAGCACAGATACGCAGTATTTT
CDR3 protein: CASSLESTSTDTQYF

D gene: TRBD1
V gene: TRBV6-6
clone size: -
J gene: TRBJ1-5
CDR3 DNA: TGTGCCAGCAGTCCCGGACAGGGGGCTGGCAATCAGCCCCAGCATTTT
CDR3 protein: CASSPGQGAGNQPQHF

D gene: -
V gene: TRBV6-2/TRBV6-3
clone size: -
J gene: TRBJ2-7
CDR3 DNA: TGTGCCAGCAGTCGACACCCGACAAGTCTTCACGAGCAGTACTTC
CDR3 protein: CASSRHPTSLHEQYF

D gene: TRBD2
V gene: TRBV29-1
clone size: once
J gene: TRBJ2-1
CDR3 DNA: TGCAGCGCTGCCCAGGGACTAGCGGGGAATGAGCAGTTCTTC
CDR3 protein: CSAAQGLAGNEQFF

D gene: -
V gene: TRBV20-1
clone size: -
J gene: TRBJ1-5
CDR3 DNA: TGCAGTGCTAGTGGGGCAGCCAGCAATCAGCCCCAGCATTTT
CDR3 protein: CSASGAASNQPQHF

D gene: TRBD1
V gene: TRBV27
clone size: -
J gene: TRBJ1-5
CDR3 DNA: TGTGCCAGCAGCGACAGGGGGTTGTTTCAGCCCCAGCATTTT
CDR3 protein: CASSDRGLFQPQHF

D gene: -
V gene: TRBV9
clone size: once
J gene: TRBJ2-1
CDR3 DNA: TGTGCCAGCAGCGTACGGGAGCAAAGCTCCTACAATGAGCAGTTCTTC
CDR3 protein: CASSVREQSSYNEQFF

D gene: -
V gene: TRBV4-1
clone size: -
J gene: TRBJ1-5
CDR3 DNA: TGCGCCAGCAGCCAAGATGTTAACAAGAAGATTGGCAATCAGCCCCAGCATTTT
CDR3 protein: CASSQDVNKKIGNQPQHF

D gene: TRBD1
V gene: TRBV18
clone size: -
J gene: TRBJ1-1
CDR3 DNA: TGTGCCAGCTCACCGCAGGGGGCCCACACTGAAGCTTTCTTT
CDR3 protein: CASSPQGAHTEAFF

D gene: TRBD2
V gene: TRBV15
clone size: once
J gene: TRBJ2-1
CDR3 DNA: TGTGCCACCAGCAGGGTAAGCGGGGGTAACAATGAGCAGTTCTTC
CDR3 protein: CATSRVSGGNNEQFF

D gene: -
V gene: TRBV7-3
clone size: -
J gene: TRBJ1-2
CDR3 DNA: TGTGCCAGCAGCTTAACTGGGACAAGTGGCTACACCTTC
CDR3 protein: CASSLTGTSGYTF

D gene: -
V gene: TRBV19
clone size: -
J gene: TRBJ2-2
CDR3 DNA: TGTGCCAGTAGTGGGCCGGTAATGGAGCTGTTTTTT
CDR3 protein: CASSGPVMELFF

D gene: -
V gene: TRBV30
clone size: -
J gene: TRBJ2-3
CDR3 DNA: TGTGCCTGGAGTGTACGGGGGGCTCGGACAGATACGCAGTATTTT
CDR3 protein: CAWSVRGARTDTQYF

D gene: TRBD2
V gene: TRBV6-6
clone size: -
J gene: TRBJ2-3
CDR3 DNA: TGTGCCAGCAGTCCTCCCAGGCGGGGGGGAACAGATACGCAGTATTTT
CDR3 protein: CASSPPRRGGTDTQYF

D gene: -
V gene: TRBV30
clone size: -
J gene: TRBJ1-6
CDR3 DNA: TGTGCCTGGACTAATCAGGGGTCACCCCTCCACTTT
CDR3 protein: CAWTNQGSPLHF

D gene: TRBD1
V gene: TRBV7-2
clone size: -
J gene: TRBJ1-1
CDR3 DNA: TGTGCCAGCAGCTTTGGGACAGGGATGAACACTGAAGCTTTCTTT
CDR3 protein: CASSFGTGMNTEAFF

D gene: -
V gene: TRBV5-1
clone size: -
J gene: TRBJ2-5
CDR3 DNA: TGCGCCAGCAGCGGCGGGGGCCACGAAGAGACCCAGTACTTC
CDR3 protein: CASSGGGHEETQYF

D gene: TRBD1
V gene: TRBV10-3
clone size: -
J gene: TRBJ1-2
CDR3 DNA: TGTGCCATCAGTCGCACTGACAGGGAAGGCGGCTACACCTTC
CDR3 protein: CAISRTDREGGYTF

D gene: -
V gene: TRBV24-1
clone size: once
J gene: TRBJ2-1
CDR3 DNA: TGTGCCACCGCGTCTAGGAAAGCTGATGAGCAGTTCTTC
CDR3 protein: CATASRKADEQFF

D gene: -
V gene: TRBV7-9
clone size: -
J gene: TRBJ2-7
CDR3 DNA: TGTGCCAGCAGCTCCCTCCTTAGCGCGGGCGAGCAGTACTTC
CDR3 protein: CASSSLLSAGEQYF

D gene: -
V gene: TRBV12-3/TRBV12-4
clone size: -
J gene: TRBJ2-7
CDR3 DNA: TGTGCCAGCGGACGCTCAGGGGCCTACGAGCAGTACTTC
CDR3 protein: CASGRSGAYEQYF

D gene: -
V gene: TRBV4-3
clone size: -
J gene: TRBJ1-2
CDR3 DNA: TGCGCCAGCAGCCAAGCCCCCGGACCCGGGGGTGGCTATGGCTACACCTTC
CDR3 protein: CASSQAPGPGGGYGYTF

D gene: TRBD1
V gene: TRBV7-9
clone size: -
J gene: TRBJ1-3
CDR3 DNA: TGTGCCAGCAGCTCCCGGGGACAGGCAAGCTCTGGAAACACCATATATTTT
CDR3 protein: CASSSRGQASSGNTIYF

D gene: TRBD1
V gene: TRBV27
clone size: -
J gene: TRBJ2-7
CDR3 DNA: TGTGCCAGCAGTTTAACGGGACAGGGATACGAGCAGTACTTC
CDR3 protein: CASSLTGQGYEQYF

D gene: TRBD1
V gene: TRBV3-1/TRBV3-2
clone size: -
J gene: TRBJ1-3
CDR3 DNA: TGTGCCAGCAGCCAAGCACAGGGGTCCGCTGGAAACACCATATATTTT
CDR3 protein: CASSQAQGSAGNTIYF

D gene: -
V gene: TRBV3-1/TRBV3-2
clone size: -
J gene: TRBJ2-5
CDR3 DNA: TGTGCCAGCAGCCAAGACGAGCAGGGCAGAAGGGAGACCCAGTACTTC
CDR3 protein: CASSQDEQGRRETQYF

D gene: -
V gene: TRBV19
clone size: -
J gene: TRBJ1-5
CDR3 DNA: TGTGCCAGTAGTATAGGAACTGCTCAAGTTCAGCCCCAGCATTTT
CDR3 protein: CASSIGTAQVQPQHF

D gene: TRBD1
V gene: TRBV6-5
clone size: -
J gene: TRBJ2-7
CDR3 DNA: TGTGCCAGCAGCGGGTGGGACAGGGTATCCTACGAGCAGTACTTC
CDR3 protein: CASSGWDRVSYEQYF

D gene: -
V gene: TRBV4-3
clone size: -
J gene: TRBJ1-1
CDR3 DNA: TGCGCCAGCAGCCAGGAGCATGGTACTGAAGCTTTCTTT
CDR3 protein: CASSQEHGTEAFF

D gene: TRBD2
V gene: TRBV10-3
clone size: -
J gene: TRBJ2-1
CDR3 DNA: TGTGCCATCAGTGAAGTGGCTAGCGGGCACAATGAGCAGTTCTTC
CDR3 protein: CAISEVASGHNEQFF

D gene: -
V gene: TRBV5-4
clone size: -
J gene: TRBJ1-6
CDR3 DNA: TGTGCCAGCAGTCCCGGTGGCAGGCAGGATTCACCCCTCCACTTT
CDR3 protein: CASSPGGRQDSPLHF

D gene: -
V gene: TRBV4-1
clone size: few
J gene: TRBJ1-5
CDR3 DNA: TGCGCCAGCAGCCAAGGGCCAGTGCAGAGCAATCAGCCCCAGCATTTT
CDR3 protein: CASSQGPVQSNQPQHF